These T cell receptor beta chains were read from a single sample in a study of cytomegalovirus exposure and HLA in healthy donors. Here immunoSEQ multiplex PCR was the method, and the copy in TCRdb shows in-frame clones only, minus some. Here the sample spans 100,000 to 150,000 clones, 73% being singletons. Sequencing was carried out using PBMCs. Receptor source: a man between 60 and 75 years old in good health and CMV-seropositive. Each CDR3 is given with its conserved first and last residue. A D gene is named only where the DNA matches it firmly. Size is omitted from some rows. Given values are once, few, many or a class for expanded clones.

>TRBJ2-7|TRBD2|TRBV18|NA
TGTGCCAGCTCACCCGGACTAGCGGGGGGGTTCTACGAGCAGTACTTC
CASSPGLAGGFYEQYF
>TRBJ2-3|NA|TRBV7-3|few
TGTGCCAGCAGCCTAGGACTAAGCACAGATACGCAGTATTTT
CASSLGLSTDTQYF
>TRBJ1-6|NA|TRBV7-9|NA
TGTGCCAGCAGCTTAGCGTTAATACCCCTCCACTTT
CASSLALIPLHF
>TRBJ2-3|TRBD1|TRBV6-5|NA
TGTGCCAGCAGTTACGCGGGACAGGGGATGACTTTT
CASSYAGQGMTF
>TRBJ1-1|TRBD1|TRBV27|NA
TGTGCCAGCAGTTTAAAGTGGACAGGGGAATTTGAAGCTTTCTTT
CASSLKWTGEFEAFF
>TRBJ2-7|NA|TRBV6-5|NA
TGTGCCAGCGGAGGGATCTCCTACGAGCAGTACTTC
CASGGISYEQYF
>TRBJ1-2|TRBD1|TRBV29-1|once
TGCAGCGTACGGGGACAGGGGTACTCTGGCTACACCTTC
CSVRGQGYSGYTF
>TRBJ2-1|TRBD2|TRBV7-3|NA
TGTGCCAGCAGCCTTGGGCGGCTAGCGGGGGGGGACAATGAGCAGTTCTTC
CASSLGRLAGGDNEQFF
>TRBJ1-3|NA|TRBV5-1|NA
TGCGCCAGCAGCTTGCAGGTCGGCTGGCAAGGAAACACCATATATTTT
CASSLQVGWQGNTIYF
>TRBJ1-1|NA|TRBV7-7|NA
TGTGCTAGCAGCTTGACAGTGAACACTGAAGCTTTCTTT
CASSLTVNTEAFF
>TRBJ2-7|NA|TRBV25-1|NA
TGTGCCAGCAGTGAACTCGGGGGAAACGAGCAGTACTTC
CASSELGGNEQYF
>TRBJ2-1|NA|TRBV29-1|NA
TGCAGCGTTGGTTCGGCAGGCTTTGAGCAGTTCTTC
CSVGSAGFEQFF
>TRBJ1-2|NA|TRBV18|NA
TGTGCCAGCTCACCATCGCGGGGGGTCGGTGGCTACACCTTC
CASSPSRGVGGYTF
>TRBJ1-6|NA|TRBV2|few
TGTGCCAGCAGTGGGACTGATCCTTCACCCCTCCACTTT
CASSGTDPSPLHF
>TRBJ1-1|NA|TRBV11-2|NA
TGTGCCAGCAGCTTAACGTCTTGGTTATCTGGGGGCGCGAACACTGAAGCTTTCTTT
CASSLTSWLSGGANTEAFF
>TRBJ2-3|TRBD1|TRBV9|NA
TGTGCCAGCAGCGTAGAACAGGGGAGAACAGATACGCAGTATTTT
CASSVEQGRTDTQYF
>TRBJ1-2|NA|TRBV15|NA
TGTGCCACCAGCAGGGGACTGATCTATGGCTACACCTTC
CATSRGLIYGYTF
>TRBJ2-7|TRBD1|TRBV29-1|NA
TGCAGCGTTGCGCGGACAGGGGAGGGCGAGCAGTACTTC
CSVARTGEGEQYF
>TRBJ2-5|TRBD1|TRBV19|NA
TGTGCCAGTGGGGCCACAGGGGGAGAGACCCAGTACTTC
CASGATGGETQYF